The 6 T cell receptor beta chains given below trace back to one sample, sequenced in a study of blood T cell repertoires in COVID-19 (dated by TCRdb to 2018 to 2021). Library prep was done by the immunoSEQ multiplex PCR assay. Imported from immuneACCESS, the table was reduced by TCRdb to in-frame sequences with V and J called. These copies leave out some clones; in studies compared against another copy, an unresolved V gene accounts for under half, and the cause of the remainder is not known. In this sample the table shows 200,000 to 300,000 clones, 80% to 90% of which occur a single time. Of the sample, around 3.1% falls within the top ten clones. The sample consisted of PBMCs or T cells enriched from blood (not recorded which). The receptors come from a woman in her thirties or forties who had been exposed to COVID-19.

The rearrangement links TRBV12-3 or TRBV12-4 to TRBJ1-1, with D hard to call. The CDR3 sequence is 11 residues long. Trimming stripped 3 bases from V and 10 bases from J, with 9 bases between. The CDR3 region is CASSLNLRAFF. In DNA, the CDR3 is TGTGCCAGCAGTTTGAATTTGAGAGCTTTCTTT.

The chain uses TRBV11-2 and TRBJ1-1; D possibly corresponds to TRBD1 (6 bases). Trimming took off 8 bases at V and 2 bases at J, with 15 bases between the two ends. CDR3 length: 14 residues. Germline loops: CDR1 SGHAT, CDR2 FQNNGV. CDR3 coding DNA: TGTGCCAGCGGGGGATGGGGGCGCAACACTGAAGCTTTCTTT. Translation gives CASGGWGRNTEAFF.

This clone was found once. The chain combines TRBV28 with TRBJ2-7; D is undetermined. V lost 1 base, J lost 4 bases, and 5 bases lay in between. The CDR3 has 12 amino acids. The germline CDR1 and CDR2 sequences are MDHEN and SYDVKM. The CDR3 DNA reads TGTGCCAGCAGTTTATTTCCTTACGAGCAGTACTTC. The encoded protein is CASSLFPYEQYF. Full variable domain (rest looked up from reference TRBV28 and TRBJ2-7): DVKVTQSSRYLVKRTGEKVFLECVQDMDHENMFWYRQDPGLGLRLIYFSYDVKMKEKGDIPEGYSVSREKKERFSLILESASTNQTSMYLCASSLFPYEQYFGPGTRLTVT.

V is TRBV5-4 and J is TRBJ1-1, with TRBD1 identical over 11 bases. CDR1 and CDR2 (germline): SGHNT, YYREEE (reference sequence). CDR3 length equals 17 residues. Losses at the gene ends were 4 bases for V and 2 bases for J; bases not matched to a gene: 10. Here the CDR3 reads CASSKGQGAPVNTEAFF. The CDR3 DNA reads TGTGCCAGCAGCAAAGGACAGGGGGCGCCGGTAAACACTGAAGCTTTCTTT.

The chain combines TRBV18 with TRBJ1-2, with TRBD1 identical over 8 bases. This CDR3 has 15 amino acids. The V and J ends lost 2 bases and 8 bases, in that order; junction bases with no gene match: 10. CDR1 KGHSH and CDR2 LQKENI come from the germline V gene. CDR3 nucleotides: TGTGCCAGCTCACCAGACGGACAGGGTTCTGGGGGCTACACCTTC. This encodes CASSPDGQGSGGYTF.

This rearrangement joins TRBV24-1 to TRBJ2-2; no clear D. With 1 base removed from V and 1 base from J, the gap between germline ends came to 3 bases. The CDR3 is made up of 14 amino acids. Germline V lookup: CDR1 KGHDR, CDR2 SFDVKD. The CDR3 protein is CATSDFMNTGELFF. The CDR3 nucleotides read TGTGCCACCAGTGATTTCATGAACACCGGGGAGCTGTTTTTT.